Below are 32 T cell receptor beta chains sequenced from a single sample in a study of blood T cell repertoires in COVID-19. Clones were read by immunoSEQ multiplex PCR, and TCRdb kept only the in-frame ones, dropping some. This sample carries some 220,000 clones, around nine tenths of them seen once, and the ten largest clones take over 0.8%. The sequenced material came from peripheral blood. All receptors come from a man under 40 with COVID-19, enrolled during active disease.

This chain joins TRBV5-4 and TRBJ2-7; D possibly corresponds to TRBD1 (6 bases). The germline V gene has CDR1 SGHNT and CDR2 YYREEE (reference sequence). The CDR3 has 13 residues. Trimming removed 2 bases from V and 6 bases from J, with 12 bases in between. In nucleotides, the CDR3 is TGTGCCAGCAGCTTCGACAGGCCCTCCGAGCAGTACTTC. This sequence encodes CASSFDRPSEQYF.

This chain links TRBV27 with TRBJ1-6, with 8 bases aligning to TRBD1. This CDR3 has 19 amino acids. V lost 5 bases to trimming and J lost 5 bases; unmatched junction nucleotides: 17. The V gene's germline CDR1 is MNHEY and CDR2 SMNVEV (reference sequence). CDR3 region: CASSRAGTGVTPHNSPLHF. CDR3 bases: TGTGCCAGCAGTCGAGCCGGGACAGGCGTCACACCGCATAATTCACCCCTCCACTTT.

The rearrangement joins TRBV18 to TRBJ1-5; weak D call: TRBD1 (6 bases). V was shortened by 2 bases and J by 6 bases, with 8 bases between the two germline ends. The length of the CDR3 is 13 residues. Germline V CDR1 and CDR2: KGHSH, LQKENI. In DNA form, the CDR3 reads TGTGCCAGCTCACCATACAGGGCTCAGCCCCAGCATTTT. This codes for CASSPYRAQPQHF.

This chain uses TRBV9 with TRBJ1-3; TRBD1 matches 7 bases. Trimming at V came to 4 bases and at J to 0 bases, leaving 4 bases not matched to a gene. Germline V gene sequence: CDR1 SGDLS, CDR2 YYNGEE. This CDR3 comprises 15 residues. The CDR3 sequence: CASSLTGSSGNTIYF. As DNA, the CDR3 is TGTGCCAGCAGCCTGACAGGGAGCTCTGGAAACACCATATATTTT.

This chain joins TRBV9 and TRBJ1-1; 7 nucleotides match TRBD1. There are 15 residues in the CDR3. Germline trimming cut 0 bases from V and 1 base from J; bases unmatched to any gene: 3. Germline V lookup: CDR1 SGDLS, CDR2 YYNGEE. CDR3 nucleotides: TGTGCCAGCAGCGTAGACGCAGGGGGGAACACTGAAGCTTTCTTT. Translating it yields CASSVDAGGNTEAFF.

The J gene is TRBJ1-5, the V gene TRBV6-5; D possibly corresponds to TRBD1 (6 bases). This CDR3 comprises 13 residues. The germline V gene encodes CDR1 MNHEY and CDR2 SVGAGI. The ends were cut back, 8 bases at V and 4 bases at J, with 12 bases in the middle. CDR3 protein: CASQGLGNQPQHF. For the CDR3, the DNA is TGTGCCAGCCAGGGGCTCGGTAATCAGCCCCAGCATTTT.

The chain joins TRBV5-1 to TRBJ1-6; D is unclear. The germline gives CDR1 SGHRS, CDR2 YFSETQ. V lost 0 bases and J lost 4, with 5 bases in between. The CDR3 covers 14 residues. This chain's CDR3 is CASSLDRYNSPLHF. DNA for the CDR3: TGCGCCAGCAGCTTGGATCGGTATAATTCACCCCTCCACTTT.

This sequence joins TRBV18 and TRBJ2-1, with D possibly matching TRBD2 (5 bases). The CDR3 sequence is 14 residues long. The germline gives CDR1 KGHSH, CDR2 LQKENI. The V end was cut by 2 bases, the J end by 5 bases, with 10 bases between. The CDR3 here is CASSPGNGDNEQFF. For the CDR3, the DNA is TGTGCCAGCTCACCAGGGAACGGGGACAATGAGCAGTTCTTC.

This chain uses TRBV6-5 with TRBJ1-6; 7 positions match TRBD1. This CDR3 is 15 amino acids long. CDR1 and CDR2 from the germline V gene are MNHEY and SVGAGI. Trimming removed 5 bases from V and 6 bases from J; junction bases left unmatched: 7. CDR3 in amino acids: CASSTNDRVNSPLHF. The CDR3 nucleotides are TGTGCCAGCAGTACCAACGACAGGGTTAATTCACCCCTCCACTTT.

V is TRBV19 and J is TRBJ1-1; the D gene is possibly TRBD1 (5 bases). Trimming stripped 5 bases from V and 0 bases from J, with 16 bases between. From germline, CDR1 is LNHDA and CDR2 SQIVND (reference sequence). The CDR3 consists of 16 residues. Here the CDR3 DNA reads TGTGCCAGTAGTGCAGGGCAGGAGCTTATGAACACTGAAGCTTTCTTT. Protein: CASSAGQELMNTEAFF.

This chain connects TRBV24-1 to TRBJ1-1; tentatively, D is TRBD1 (5 bases). The V end was cut by 8 bases, the J end by 1 base, with 19 bases between. The germline gives CDR1 KGHDR, CDR2 SFDVKD. The CDR3 sequence is 16 residues long. The DNA of the CDR3 is TGTGCCACCAAACCTAAGGGGCAATATCGGAACACTGAAGCTTTCTTT. The encoded protein is CATKPKGQYRNTEAFF.

This sequence joins TRBV7-9 and TRBJ2-7, with 8 bases lining up with TRBD1. The CDR3 runs to 15 residues. Germline CDR1 SEHNR, CDR2 FQNEAQ (reference sequence). Trimming took 5 bases from V and 3 from J; bases not matched to a gene: 9. CDR3 in DNA: TGTGCCAGCAGCCGCGGTTCAGGGGGCTACTACGAGCAGTACTTC. It translates to CASSRGSGGYYEQYF. The full variable domain, in which reference TRBV7-9 and TRBJ2-7 provide the parts outside the CDR3, is DTGVSQNPRHKITKRGQNVTFRCDPISEHNRLYWYRQTLGQGPEFLTYFQNEAQLEKSRLLSDRFSAERPKGSFSTLEIQRTEQGDSAMYLCASSRGSGGYYEQYFGPGTRLTVT.

The CDR3 loop is CASSLEQGGDGYTF. CDR3 nucleotides: TGTGCCAGCAGTTTGGAACAGGGAGGGGATGGCTACACCTTC. The chain links TRBV27 to TRBJ1-2; D possibly corresponds to TRBD1 (6 bases). The CDR3 is 14 amino acids. The germline CDR1 and CDR2 sequences are MNHEY and SMNVEV (reference sequence). V was pared by 3 bases and J by 6 bases, with 14 bases between.

This sequence joins TRBV30 and TRBJ2-6; 10 bases are a match to TRBD2. CDR3 size: 17 residues. Trimming at V came to 3 bases and at J to 0 bases, leaving 5 bases not matched to a gene. Germline values: CDR1 GTSNPN, CDR2 SVGIG (reference sequence). In nucleotides, the CDR3 is TGTGCCTGGAGACTAGCGGGGATATCCTCTGGGGCCAACGTCCTGACTTTC. Translating gives CAWRLAGISSGANVLTF. The variable domain in full, with the rest retrieved from reference TRBV30 and TRBJ2-6, is SQTIHQWPATLVQPVGSPLSLECTVEGTSNPNLYWYRQAAGRGLQLLFYSVGIGQISSEVPQNLSASRPQDRQFILSSKKLLLSDSGFYLCAWRLAGISSGANVLTFGAGSRLTVL.

The CDR3 DNA follows: TGTGCCAGCAGCGTAGGGGGGCTTGGACAGGGCTTCCAAGAGACCCAGTACTTC. Residues: CASSVGGLGQGFQETQYF. The V and J genes are TRBV9 and TRBJ2-5; TRBD1 aligns across 8 bases. The CDR3 runs to 18 residues. The germline gives CDR1 SGDLS, CDR2 YYNGEE. V shed 0 bases, J shed 1 base, and the junction held 11 bases outside the gene matches. The full variable domain, with the rest looked up from reference TRBV9 and TRBJ2-5, is DSGVTQTPKHLITATGQRVTLRCSPRSGDLSVYWYQQSLDQGLQFLIQYYNGEERAKGNILERFSAQQFPDLHSELNLSSLELGDSALYFCASSVGGLGQGFQETQYFGPGTRLLVL.

The rearrangement links TRBV5-1 to TRBJ2-1; 12 bases line up with TRBD2. The CDR3 is 15 amino acids. CDR1 is SGHRS and CDR2 is YFSETQ in the germline V gene. Losses at the gene ends were 5 bases for V and 12 bases for J; bases not matched to a gene: 12. This chain's CDR3 is CASRLALAGGVWQFF. In nucleotides, the CDR3 is TGCGCCAGCAGACTAGCACTAGCGGGGGGAGTGTGGCAGTTCTTC.

The chain carries TRBV5-6 and TRBJ1-1; TRBD1 aligns across 10 bases. The CDR3 runs 16 residues. Germline CDR1 SGHDT, CDR2 YYEEEE. Trimming at V came to 4 bases and at J to 1 base, leaving 7 bases not matched to a gene. CDR3 DNA sequence: TGTGCCAGCAGCCCAGACAGGGGGCTTTGGAACACTGAAGCTTTCTTT. Its translation is CASSPDRGLWNTEAFF.

Comments on this clone: One end of the junction fails to match germline, which may point to a read error. This chain links TRBV27 with TRBJ1-2; TRBD1 might be the D (6 bases). Germline V gene data show CDR1 as MNHEY and CDR2 as SMNVEV (reference sequence). This CDR3 has 15 residues. The CDR3 sequence: CASSFRKGGVRGSSF. As DNA, the CDR3 is TGTGCCAGCAGTTTTAGGAAGGGGGGGGTCCGAGGTTCGTCGTTC.

The chain uses TRBV20-1 and TRBJ2-7; 8 bases agree with TRBD2. V lost 3 bases and J lost 1; bases outside the gene matches: 8. The CDR3 consists of 15 residues. Germline lookup yields CDR1 DFQATT and CDR2 SNEGSKA (reference sequence). CDR3: CSASYGRVLSYEQYF. The CDR3, as DNA: TGCAGTGCTAGTTACGGGAGGGTTTTATCCTACGAGCAGTACTTC.

CDR3 protein: CASSQDSQGRNTIYF. The CDR3 nucleotides read TGCGCCAGCAGCCAAGATAGCCAGGGGAGAAACACCATATATTTT. The chain joins TRBV4-1 to TRBJ1-3, with D possibly being TRBD1 (6 bases). Germline values: CDR1 MGHRA, CDR2 YSYEKL. The CDR3 runs 15 residues. Trimming removed 0 bases from V and 5 bases from J, with 11 bases in between.

This rearrangement joins TRBV6-5 to TRBJ1-1; D remains unclear. Trimming took 4 bases from V and 0 from J, leaving 6 bases between them. CDR3 length: 13 residues. CDR1 is MNHEY and CDR2 is SVGAGI in the germline V gene. The CDR3 DNA reads TGTGCCAGCAGTTCGCAGATGAACACTGAAGCTTTCTTT. Translating it yields CASSSQMNTEAFF.

The V and J genes are TRBV30 and TRBJ1-3; D not certain. Trimming removed 0 bases at V and 8 bases at J, with 8 bases between. The germline V gene encodes CDR1 GTSNPN and CDR2 SVGIG (reference sequence). CDR3 length: 12 residues. The CDR3 DNA is TGTGCCTGGAGTGTACCTTCGGACACCATATATTTT. Translating it yields CAWSVPSDTIYF. Full variable domain (missing parts from reference TRBV30 and TRBJ1-3): SQTIHQWPATLVQPVGSPLSLECTVEGTSNPNLYWYRQAAGRGLQLLFYSVGIGQISSEVPQNLSASRPQDRQFILSSKKLLLSDSGFYLCAWSVPSDTIYFGEGSWLTVV.

The rearrangement uses TRBV6-5 and TRBJ1-1; 7 bases match TRBD1. The CDR3 extends over 13 amino acids. Unmatched junction bases numbered 5, after V lost 7 bases and J lost 3 bases. Germline V gene lookup returns CDR1 MNHEY and CDR2 SVGAGI. CDR3 protein: CASTQGVDTEAFF. The CDR3 nucleotides read TGTGCCAGCACTCAGGGGGTGGACACTGAAGCTTTCTTT.

The V call is TRBV7-2, the J call TRBJ1-6, with no clear D. Germline CDR1 reads SGHTA; CDR2 reads FQGNSA. V was clipped by 1 base and J by 10 bases, with 11 bases between them. The CDR3 runs 14 residues. CDR3 nucleotide sequence: TGTGCCAGCAGCTTAGGGCAGATGAACTCACCCCTCCACTTT. It encodes CASSLGQMNSPLHF. Supplemented by reference TRBV7-2 and TRBJ1-6, the full variable domain reads GAGVSQSPSNKVTEKGKDVELRCDPISGHTALYWYRQSLGQGLEFLIYFQGNSAPDKSGLPSDRFSAERTGGSVSTLTIQRTQQEDSAVYLCASSLGQMNSPLHFGNGTRLTVT.

The table lists this clone with a count of one. The chain has TRBV28 and TRBJ2-7; 8 positions agree with TRBD2. Germline values: CDR1 MDHEN, CDR2 SYDVKM. Trimming removed 6 bases from V and 2 bases from J; junction bases left unmatched: 6. The CDR3 runs to 14 residues. CDR3 region: CASRRPGGTYEQYF. CDR3 DNA: TGTGCCAGCAGACGTCCGGGGGGGACCTACGAGCAGTACTTC. Combining the CDR3 with reference TRBV28 and TRBJ2-7 gives the whole variable domain DVKVTQSSRYLVKRTGEKVFLECVQDMDHENMFWYRQDPGLGLRLIYFSYDVKMKEKGDIPEGYSVSREKKERFSLILESASTNQTSMYLCASRRPGGTYEQYFGPGTRLTVT.

The V and J genes are TRBV18 and TRBJ1-6; D is perhaps TRBD1 (5 bases). This CDR3 contains 14 residues. Germline V gives CDR1 KGHSH, CDR2 LQKENI. V was clipped by 6 bases and J by 10 bases, with 16 bases between them. The DNA of the CDR3 is TGTGCCAGCTCGCGGGACGGTGGTAACTCACCCCTCCACTTT. Protein product: CASSRDGGNSPLHF.

In its sample, this clone was seen once. V is TRBV7-9 and J is TRBJ2-7; 11 bases align to TRBD1. V shed 1 base and J 4 bases; nucleotides not matched to a gene: 6. Germline assignment: CDR1 SEHNR and CDR2 FQNEAQ (reference sequence). The CDR3 spans 16 residues. The CDR3 DNA follows: TGTGCCAGCAGCTTAGGGGCCGGGACAGGGGGTTACGAGCAGTACTTC. This encodes CASSLGAGTGGYEQYF.

J is TRBJ1-1 and V is TRBV19; D unresolved. From germline, CDR1 is LNHDA and CDR2 SQIVND (reference sequence). The CDR3 runs 11 residues. The V and J ends lost 3 bases and 10 bases respectively, with 9 bases between them. The CDR3 DNA is TGTGCCAGTAGTATTCTTGAGGTAGCTTTCTTT. Translated, it gives CASSILEVAFF.

V is TRBV3-1 (or the pseudogene TRBV3-2) and J is TRBJ2-2; TRBD1 matches 7 bases. Looked up from germline, CDR1 is LGHDT and CDR2 is YNNKEL (reference sequence). J lost 0 bases, V lost 5 bases, and 9 bases had no gene match. The CDR3 has 17 residues. The DNA of the CDR3 is TGTGCCAGCAGCTACCTCCCGGGACAGACGAACACCGGGGAGCTGTTTTTT. Translated: CASSYLPGQTNTGELFF.

This sequence joins TRBV27 and TRBJ1-3; 7 bases match TRBD1. V was pared by 5 bases and J by 0 bases, with 7 bases of the junction left unmatched. The CDR3 covers 16 residues. The germline V gene encodes CDR1 MNHEY and CDR2 SMNVEV (reference sequence). The CDR3: CASSPRQGLSGNTIYF. CDR3 DNA: TGTGCCAGCAGTCCAAGACAGGGCCTCTCTGGAAACACCATATATTTT.

This rearrangement joins TRBV4-1 to TRBJ2-5, with D uncertain. Germline V gene data show CDR1 as MGHRA and CDR2 as YSYEKL. The germline V and J ends were trimmed by 1 base and 0 bases, with 9 bases remaining between them. The CDR3 consists of 15 residues. DNA of the CDR3: TGCGCCAGCAGCCAAGGATCAAGCTACCAAGAGACCCAGTACTTC. It is translated as CASSQGSSYQETQYF.

V is TRBV6-5 and J is TRBJ2-7, with a weak D call TRBD1 (5 bases). The length of the CDR3 is 14 residues. In germline, CDR1 is MNHEY, CDR2 SVGAGI. V lost 5 bases to trimming and J lost 2 bases, with 13 bases between them. In nucleotides, the CDR3 is TGTGCCAGCAGTCAATCCACAGGAACCTACGAGCAGTACTTC. Its translation is CASSQSTGTYEQYF.